These 9 T cell receptor beta chains came from one sample sequenced in a study of T-cell memory formation after mild COVID-19. TCRdb passed the 5' RACE reads through MiXCR, listing each CDR3 protein once. The table lists about 430,000 distinct CDR3 sequences, about a sixth of them singletons. Specimen: PBMCs or a T cell subset sorted from them (not recorded which). Receptors were obtained from a man between 18 and 29 years old who had mild COVID-19 (a few samples of this study predate the infection). Cell type and time point are not known.

V usage is TRBV4-1 and J usage is TRBJ1-2, with D possibly matching TRBD1 (5 bases). CDR1 MGHRA and CDR2 YSYEKL come from the germline V gene. The CDR3 has 14 residues. Deletions cut 4 bases from V and 6 bases from J, with 15 bases between. This chain's CDR3 is CASSPSAGGDGYTF. Written as DNA, the CDR3 is TGCGCCAGCAGCCCGTCAGCGGGGGGGGATGGCTACACCTTC.

V and J are TRBV18 and TRBJ2-1; 7 bases agree with TRBD1. Germline values: CDR1 KGHSH, CDR2 LQKENI. The V and J ends lost 3 bases and 7 bases, in that order; junction bases with no gene match: 9. The CDR3 extends over 15 amino acids. The CDR3 DNA follows: TGTGCCAGCTCACCTGACAGGGCAAAGGGGAATGAGCAGTTCTTC. Residues: CASSPDRAKGNEQFF.

This clonotype was counted a few times. The rearrangement links TRBV5-1 to TRBJ2-2, with D maybe TRBD2 (6 bases). With 0 bases removed from V and 4 bases from J, the gap between germline ends came to 10 bases. This CDR3 contains 15 residues. Germline V gene data show CDR1 as SGHRS and CDR2 as YFSETQ. The CDR3 loop is CASSLVSGVTGELFF. CDR3 sequence (DNA): TGCGCCAGCAGCTTGGTTAGCGGCGTCACCGGGGAGCTGTTTTTT.

This clonotype showed up just a few times. The gene calls are TRBV2 and TRBJ1-2, with 8 positions matching TRBD1. This CDR3 contains 13 residues. The germline V gene has CDR1 SNHLY and CDR2 FYNNEI. Losses at the gene ends were 5 bases for V and 8 bases for J; bases not matched to a gene: 7. CDR3: CASSYDRGGGYTF. Written as DNA, the CDR3 is TGTGCCAGCAGTTATGACAGGGGAGGAGGCTACACCTTC.

This clonotype was recorded at least ten times. The chain links TRBV6-5 to TRBJ2-4, with 9 bases fitting TRBD1. V shed 4 bases and J 3 bases; nucleotides not matched to a gene: 4. The CDR3 totals 15 residues. Germline-derived CDR1 and CDR2 are MNHEY and SVGAGI. In nucleotides, the CDR3 is TGTGCCAGCAGTTCCCCGGGACAGGGCAAAAACATTCAGTACTTC. It encodes CASSSPGQGKNIQYF.

Only a few counts were recorded for this clonotype. V and J are TRBV20-1 and TRBJ2-1; D is unresolved. The V gene's germline CDR1 is DFQATT and CDR2 SNEGSKA (reference sequence). This CDR3 is 11 amino acids long. CDR3 bases: TGCAGACCTACGAATGGCAATGAGCAGTTCTTC. It translates to CRPTNGNEQFF.

V is TRBV20-1 and J is TRBJ2-3, with D tentatively TRBD1 (6 bases). V lost 4 bases, J lost 3 bases, and 17 bases lay in between. Germline V gene data show CDR1 as DFQATT and CDR2 as SNEGSKA (reference sequence). CDR3 length: 15 amino acids. CDR3 nucleotides: TGCAGTGCTAAGAGCCTCCTCAGGGGTACAGATACGCAGTATTTT. This translates into CSAKSLLRGTDTQYF.

The chain combines TRBV5-5 with TRBJ2-5; TRBD1 might be the D (6 bases). The germline V gene has CDR1 SGHKS and CDR2 YYEKEE (reference sequence). Deletions cut 5 bases from V and 5 bases from J, with 19 bases between. The CDR3 has 15 residues. The CDR3 region is CASRSQQGRRETQYF. CDR3 nucleotide sequence: TGTGCCAGCAGATCACAACAGGGACGGCGGGAGACCCAGTACTTC.

The rearrangement joins TRBV20-1 to TRBJ1-1, with a possible D match to TRBD1 (6 bases). In germline, CDR1 is DFQATT, CDR2 SNEGSKA (reference sequence). The CDR3 runs 16 residues. The CDR3 bases are TGCAGCCCCACGATCCCGCGATGGGGGGCGAACACTGAAGCTTTCTTT. Translated: CSPTIPRWGANTEAFF.